The 24 T cell receptor beta chains in this list originate from one sample, sequenced in a study of Tregs in tolerant kidney transplant recipients. TCRdb's copy holds only in-frame clones and misses some; the assay was immunoSEQ multiplex PCR. This sample has 90,000 to 130,000 clones; 90% occur once, and the top ten carry roughly 0.31%. Sequencing used CD4+ T cells from blood, obtained before the transplant. These receptors originate from a human donor who received a combined kidney and bone marrow transplant.

CDR3 sequence: CASTNFPGGPLPNYGYTF. CDR3 coding DNA: TGTGCCAGCACCAATTTTCCAGGGGGACCCTTACCGAACTATGGCTACACCTTC. The chain couples TRBV7-9 to TRBJ1-2; 7 nucleotides align to TRBD1. Germline V lookup: CDR1 SEHNR, CDR2 FQNEAQ (reference sequence). V was pared by 7 bases and J by 2 bases, with 19 bases of the junction left unmatched. The CDR3 runs to 18 residues.

CDR3 protein: CASSVAAGNQETQYF. CDR3 sequence (DNA): TGTGCCAGCAGCGTAGCCGCGGGAAACCAAGAGACCCAGTACTTC. The J gene is TRBJ2-5, the V gene TRBV9; D is perhaps TRBD2 (6 bases). The CDR3 extends over 15 amino acids. Germline V gene data show CDR1 as SGDLS and CDR2 as YYNGEE. The V and J ends lost 0 bases and 0 bases respectively, with 9 bases between them.

The chain has TRBV7-9 and TRBJ2-7; TRBD1 agrees at 9 bases. J lost 5 bases, V lost 5 bases, and 7 bases had no gene match. The CDR3 loop spans 14 amino acids. CDR1 is SEHNR and CDR2 is FQNEAQ in the germline V gene (reference sequence). This CDR3 is CASSRDREEDEQYF. CDR3 nucleotides: TGTGCCAGCAGCCGGGACAGGGAGGAGGACGAGCAGTACTTC.

V is TRBV30 and J is TRBJ2-4; weak D call: TRBD2 (6 bases). Germline V gives CDR1 GTSNPN, CDR2 SVGIG (reference sequence). CDR3 length: 15 amino acids. The ends were cut back, 2 bases at V and 10 bases at J, with 21 bases in the middle. The CDR3 DNA is TGTGCCTGGAGTCCCTATCCGGGACCGGAGGGGATTCAGTACTTC. Its translation is CAWSPYPGPEGIQYF.

This clone was counted a single time. The chain couples TRBV4-1 to TRBJ1-1, with D unclear. CDR1 and CDR2 from the germline V gene are MGHRA and YSYEKL. The V gene lost 4 bases and the J gene lost 2 bases, with 17 bases spanning the gap. This CDR3 is built from 16 residues. The CDR3 nucleotides are TGCGCCAGCAGCCCTGGGATAGCGAGGCAAAACACTGAAGCTTTCTTT. It encodes CASSPGIARQNTEAFF.

The chain links TRBV4-1 to TRBJ2-1; TRBD2 might be the D (6 bases). Germline lookup yields CDR1 MGHRA and CDR2 YSYEKL. The V gene lost 3 bases and the J gene lost 6 bases, with 9 bases spanning the gap. The CDR3 loop spans 13 amino acids. CDR3 residues: CASSQDYRNEQFF. DNA for the CDR3: TGCGCCAGCAGCCAGGACTACCGCAATGAGCAGTTCTTC.

The CDR3 DNA reads as TGTGCCAGCAGTGAATCCACAGGGTTCGGAAACACCATATATTTT. This gives the protein CASSESTGFGNTIYF. V and J are TRBV25-1 and TRBJ1-3, with TRBD1 as a possible D gene (6 bases). The germline gives CDR1 MGHDK, CDR2 SYGVNS. Trimming cost V 1 base and J 4 bases, with 11 bases left between them. CDR3 length equals 15 residues.

The J gene is TRBJ2-3, the V gene TRBV7-2, with a weak D call TRBD2 (6 bases). CDR1 is SGHTA, CDR2 FQGNSA, per germline. The CDR3 runs 12 residues. V shed 7 bases and J shed 5 bases, with 10 bases lying between them. DNA of the CDR3: TGTGCCAGCACCTTCGGGGGAGATACGCAGTATTTT. As protein: CASTFGGDTQYF.

The chain carries TRBV18 and TRBJ1-1; TRBD1 aligns across 9 bases. Germline trimming cut 4 bases from V and 0 bases from J; bases unmatched to any gene: 9. The CDR3 extends over 17 amino acids. Germline V gene sequence: CDR1 KGHSH, CDR2 LQKENI. The CDR3 DNA reads as TGTGCCAGCTCACGTTCACGGACAGGGGTTATGAACACTGAAGCTTTCTTT. It encodes CASSRSRTGVMNTEAFF. The whole variable domain, filled in from reference TRBV18 and TRBJ1-1, reads NAGVMQNPRHLVRRRGQEARLRCSPMKGHSHVYWYRQLPEEGLKFMVYLQKENIIDESGMPKERFSAEFPKEGPSILRIQQVVRGDSAAYFCASSRSRTGVMNTEAFFGQGTRLTVV.

This chain uses TRBV2 with TRBJ1-2; a weak D match, TRBD1 (5 bases). Trimming shortened V by 8 bases and J by 1 base, and 20 bases separated the two germline ends. Germline CDR1 and CDR2: SNHLY and FYNNEI. This CDR3 comprises 16 residues. In nucleotides, the CDR3 is TGTGCCAGCGTGGGTTCGGTCAGGGTCAATAACTATGGCTACACCTTC. It is translated as CASVGSVRVNNYGYTF. Drawing the rest from reference TRBV2 and TRBJ1-2, the complete variable domain is EPEVTQTPSHQVTQMGQEVILRCVPISNHLYFYWYRQILGQKVEFLVSFYNNEISEKSEIFDDQFSVERPDGSNFTLKIRSTKLEDSAMYFCASVGSVRVNNYGYTFGSGTRLTVV.

The chain combines TRBV18 with TRBJ1-4, with D possibly matching TRBD1 (6 bases). Germline V gene data show CDR1 as KGHSH and CDR2 as LQKENI. V was cut by 3 bases and J by 4 bases, with 9 bases left in between. The CDR3 runs to 14 residues. The CDR3 reads CASSPGQSNEKLFF. The CDR3 DNA reads TGTGCCAGCTCACCGGGACAAAGTAATGAAAAACTGTTTTTT. The entire variable domain, with the rest obtained from reference TRBV18 and TRBJ1-4, is as follows: NAGVMQNPRHLVRRRGQEARLRCSPMKGHSHVYWYRQLPEEGLKFMVYLQKENIIDESGMPKERFSAEFPKEGPSILRIQQVVRGDSAAYFCASSPGQSNEKLFFGSGTQLSVL.

This clone was seen once. The chain combines TRBV7-8 with TRBJ2-3, with 8 bases fitting TRBD2. The germline V gene encodes CDR1 SGHVS and CDR2 FQNEAQ. The CDR3 is 16 amino acids. V lost 3 bases and J lost 4; bases outside the gene matches: 9. The CDR3 sequence is CASSFAGLGLADTQYF. The CDR3 DNA reads as TGTGCCAGCAGCTTCGCGGGACTAGGATTAGCAGATACGCAGTATTTT.

The V call is TRBV4-1, the J call TRBJ2-2; D may be TRBD1 (6 bases). CDR3 size: 16 residues. Germline loops: CDR1 MGHRA, CDR2 YSYEKL. Trimming removed 3 bases at V and 8 bases at J, with 19 bases between. Written as DNA, the CDR3 is TGCGCCAGCAGCCAGCCGGCGACAGGCGTCCGGGGGGAGCTGTTTTTT. Amino acid sequence: CASSQPATGVRGELFF.

This chain uses TRBV21-1 with TRBJ2-1; the table names TRBD2, a call not compared with the DNA. TRBV21-1 is a pseudogene. The CDR3 is 18 amino acids. Here the CDR3 DNA reads TGTGCCAGCAGCAAAGCGCCACAAGGGATTAGCGGGAGGGATGAGCAGTTCTTC. It translates to CASSKAPQGISGRDEQFF.

The rearrangement uses TRBV6-5 and TRBJ2-2; no clear D. V dropped 10 bases and J dropped 6 bases, with 12 bases sitting between them. CDR3 size: 12 residues. The germline V gene encodes CDR1 MNHEY and CDR2 SVGAGI. CDR3 region: CATRPASGELFF. Here the CDR3 DNA reads TGTGCCACTAGACCAGCCTCCGGGGAGCTGTTTTTT.

The chain is built from TRBV10-1 and TRBJ2-7; D is possibly TRBD2 (5 bases). V lost 2 bases and J 4 bases, leaving 12 bases between the germline ends. The CDR3 extends over 14 amino acids. Germline lookup yields CDR1 WNHNN and CDR2 SYGVQD (reference sequence). The CDR3 DNA is TGCGCCAGCAGTGAGGCCCAGAAGCGGTACGAGCAGTACTTC. As protein: CASSEAQKRYEQYF.

The V call is TRBV2, the J call TRBJ1-5; 10 nucleotides align to TRBD1. The CDR3 spans 14 residues. Germline assignment: CDR1 SNHLY and CDR2 FYNNEI. With 7 bases clipped from V and 7 bases from J, the junction kept 7 bases outside the gene matches. This CDR3 reads CASITGTGDQPQHF. CDR3 DNA sequence: TGTGCCAGCATTACCGGGACAGGGGACCAGCCCCAGCATTTT.

This clone was observed a single time. The chain uses TRBV19 and TRBJ2-2; D is undetermined. The CDR3 totals 17 residues. The V and J ends lost 8 bases and 0 bases respectively, with 19 bases between them. In germline, CDR1 is LNHDA, CDR2 SQIVND (reference sequence). The CDR3 spells CASAPRTPTANTGELFF. The CDR3 DNA is TGTGCCAGTGCCCCCCGTACTCCAACCGCGAACACCGGGGAGCTGTTTTTT.

This chain connects TRBV7-9 to TRBJ1-1; 8 nucleotides agree with TRBD1. Germline CDR1 SEHNR, CDR2 FQNEAQ (reference sequence). V gave up 5 bases and J gave up 7 bases; unmatched junction bases: 12. This CDR3 spans 15 amino acids. CDR3 sequence: CASSLMGGTGLEAFF. CDR3 in DNA: TGTGCCAGCAGCCTTATGGGGGGGACAGGCCTTGAAGCTTTCTTT.

The chain's CDR3 is CASSPTAGESYGYTF. The CDR3 DNA follows: TGTGCCAGCTCACCAACAGCAGGGGAGTCCTATGGCTACACCTTC. The chain carries TRBV18 and TRBJ1-2; D might be TRBD1 (6 bases). CDR1 and CDR2 (germline): KGHSH, LQKENI. The CDR3 is made up of 15 amino acids. Trimming stripped 2 bases from V and 4 bases from J, with 14 bases between.

This chain links TRBV5-3 with TRBJ1-5; D not resolved. TRBV5-3 has ORF status, its function being uncertain. This CDR3 has 13 residues. V gave up 9 bases and J gave up 9 bases, with 19 bases separating them. In DNA, the CDR3 is TGTGCCAACCAGACGGCTCACGCGGGGCCCCAGCATTTT. The encoded protein is CANQTAHAGPQHF.

The chain couples TRBV5-1 to TRBJ1-1; a weak D match, TRBD1 (6 bases). This CDR3 has 14 amino acids. Trimming pared 3 bases from V and 3 bases from J, leaving 12 bases between. Germline values: CDR1 SGHRS, CDR2 YFSETQ. DNA for the CDR3: TGCGCCAGCAGCTGGACAGTTGGGGACACTGAAGCTTTCTTT. Protein product: CASSWTVGDTEAFF.

The V gene is TRBV5-1, the J gene TRBJ1-1; weak D call: TRBD1 (5 bases). The V gene lost 0 bases and the J gene lost 8 bases, with 11 bases spanning the gap. Germline V CDR1 and CDR2: SGHRS, YFSETQ. The CDR3 is made up of 13 amino acids. The CDR3 here is CASSLVQAKEAFF. The CDR3 nucleotides read TGCGCCAGCAGCTTGGTACAGGCTAAAGAAGCTTTCTTT. The variable domain in full, with the rest retrieved from reference TRBV5-1 and TRBJ1-1, is KAGVTQTPRYLIKTRGQQVTLSCSPISGHRSVSWYQQTPGQGLQFLFEYFSETQRNKGNFPGRFSGRQFSNSRSEMNVSTLELGDSALYLCASSLVQAKEAFFGQGTRLTVV.

V and J are TRBV10-3 and TRBJ2-2, with TRBD2 matching 7 bases. Trimming at V came to 1 base and at J to 2 bases, leaving 4 bases not matched to a gene. The V gene's germline CDR1 is ENHRY and CDR2 SYGVKD. This CDR3 contains 16 residues. The CDR3 coding sequence is TGTGCCATCAGTGAGTTGACTAGCAGAAACACCGGGGAGCTGTTTTTT. The encoded protein is CAISELTSRNTGELFF.